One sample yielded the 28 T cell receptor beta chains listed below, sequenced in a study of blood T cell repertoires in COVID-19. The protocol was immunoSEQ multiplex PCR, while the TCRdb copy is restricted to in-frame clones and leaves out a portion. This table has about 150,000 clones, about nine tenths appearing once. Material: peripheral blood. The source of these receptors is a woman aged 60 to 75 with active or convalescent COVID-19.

The CDR3 DNA reads as TGTGCCATCAGTGAAATGGTCGAGACTGAAGCTTTCTTT. Translating gives CAISEMVETEAFF. The chain employs TRBV10-3 and TRBJ1-1, with no clear D. CDR1 ENHRY and CDR2 SYGVKD come from the germline V gene. This CDR3 has 13 residues. Trimming removed 3 bases at V and 5 bases at J, with 10 bases between.

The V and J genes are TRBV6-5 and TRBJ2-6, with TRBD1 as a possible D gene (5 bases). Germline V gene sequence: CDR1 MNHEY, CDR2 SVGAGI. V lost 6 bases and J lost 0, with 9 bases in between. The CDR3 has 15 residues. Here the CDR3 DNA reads TGTGCCAGCAGACCAGGGTCCTCTGGGGCCAACGTCCTGACTTTC. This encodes CASRPGSSGANVLTF.

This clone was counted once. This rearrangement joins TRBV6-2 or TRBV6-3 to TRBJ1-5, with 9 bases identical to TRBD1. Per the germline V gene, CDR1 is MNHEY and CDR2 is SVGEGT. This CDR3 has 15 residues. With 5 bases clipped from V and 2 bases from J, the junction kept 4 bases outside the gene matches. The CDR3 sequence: CASSPQGAGNQPQHF. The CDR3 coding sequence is TGTGCCAGCAGTCCACAGGGGGCTGGCAATCAGCCCCAGCATTTT.

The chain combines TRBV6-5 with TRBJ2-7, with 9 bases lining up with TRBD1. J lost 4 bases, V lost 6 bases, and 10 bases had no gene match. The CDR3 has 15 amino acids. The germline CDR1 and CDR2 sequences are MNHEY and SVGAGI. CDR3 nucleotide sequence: TGTGCCAGCAGCTCCTCCGGGACAGGGATATACGAGCAGTACTTC. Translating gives CASSSSGTGIYEQYF.

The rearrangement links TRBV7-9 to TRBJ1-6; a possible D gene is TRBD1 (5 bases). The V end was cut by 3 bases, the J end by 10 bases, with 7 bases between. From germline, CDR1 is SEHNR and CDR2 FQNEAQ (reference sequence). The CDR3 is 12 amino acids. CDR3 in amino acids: CASSFAGSPLHF. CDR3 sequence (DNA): TGTGCCAGCAGCTTCGCAGGGTCACCCCTCCACTTT. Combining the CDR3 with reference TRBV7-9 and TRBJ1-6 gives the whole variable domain DTGVSQNPRHKITKRGQNVTFRCDPISEHNRLYWYRQTLGQGPEFLTYFQNEAQLEKSRLLSDRFSAERPKGSFSTLEIQRTEQGDSAMYLCASSFAGSPLHFGNGTRLTVT.

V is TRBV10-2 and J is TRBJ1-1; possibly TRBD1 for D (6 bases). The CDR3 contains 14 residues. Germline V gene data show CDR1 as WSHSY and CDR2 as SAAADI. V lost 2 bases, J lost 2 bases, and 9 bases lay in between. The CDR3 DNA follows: TGCGCCAGCAGTGAGCAGGGGCTAAACACTGAAGCTTTCTTT. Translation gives CASSEQGLNTEAFF.

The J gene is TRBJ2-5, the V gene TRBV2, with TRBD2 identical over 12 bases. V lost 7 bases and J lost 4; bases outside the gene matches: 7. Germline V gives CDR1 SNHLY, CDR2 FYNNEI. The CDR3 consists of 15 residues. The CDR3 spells CASNDLAGGRETQYF. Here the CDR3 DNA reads TGTGCCAGCAACGACCTAGCGGGGGGGCGAGAGACCCAGTACTTC.

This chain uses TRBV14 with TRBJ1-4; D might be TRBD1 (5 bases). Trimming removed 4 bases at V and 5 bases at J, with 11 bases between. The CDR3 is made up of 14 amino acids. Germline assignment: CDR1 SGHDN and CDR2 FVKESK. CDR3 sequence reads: CASSRSGGNEKLFF. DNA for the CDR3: TGTGCCAGCAGCCGATCGGGGGGGAATGAAAAACTGTTTTTT.

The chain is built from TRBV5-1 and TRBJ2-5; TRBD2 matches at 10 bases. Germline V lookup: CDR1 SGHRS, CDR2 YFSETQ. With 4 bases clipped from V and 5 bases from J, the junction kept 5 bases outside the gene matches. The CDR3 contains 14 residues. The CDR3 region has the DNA TGCGCCAGCAGCAGCAGCGGGGGGGCCGAGACCCAGTACTTC. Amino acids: CASSSSGGAETQYF. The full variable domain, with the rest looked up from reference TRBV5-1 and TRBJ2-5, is KAGVTQTPRYLIKTRGQQVTLSCSPISGHRSVSWYQQTPGQGLQFLFEYFSETQRNKGNFPGRFSGRQFSNSRSEMNVSTLELGDSALYLCASSSSGGAETQYFGPGTRLLVL.

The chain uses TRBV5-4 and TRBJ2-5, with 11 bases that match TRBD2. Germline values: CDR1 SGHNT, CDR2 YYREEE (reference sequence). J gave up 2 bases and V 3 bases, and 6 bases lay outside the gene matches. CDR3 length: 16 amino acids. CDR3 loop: CASSSLAGGPQETQYF. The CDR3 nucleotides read TGTGCCAGCAGCTCCTTAGCGGGGGGGCCTCAAGAGACCCAGTACTTC. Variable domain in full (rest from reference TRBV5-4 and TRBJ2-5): ETGVTQSPTHLIKTRGQQVTLRCSSQSGHNTVSWYQQALGQGPQFIFQYYREEENGRGNFPPRFSGLQFPNYSSELNVNALELDDSALYLCASSSLAGGPQETQYFGPGTRLLVL.

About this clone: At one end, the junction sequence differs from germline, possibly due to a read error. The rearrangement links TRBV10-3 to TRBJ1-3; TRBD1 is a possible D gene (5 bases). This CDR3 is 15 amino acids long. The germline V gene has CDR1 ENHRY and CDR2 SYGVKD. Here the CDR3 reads CAINEGPISGNTIYF. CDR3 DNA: TGTGCCATCAATGAGGGGCCAATCTCTGGAAACACCATATATTTT.

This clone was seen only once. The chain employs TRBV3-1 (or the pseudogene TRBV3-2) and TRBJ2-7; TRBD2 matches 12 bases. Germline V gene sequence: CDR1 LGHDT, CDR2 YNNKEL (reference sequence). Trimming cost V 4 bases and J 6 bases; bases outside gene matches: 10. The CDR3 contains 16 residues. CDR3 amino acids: CASSLLAGGPVGEQYF. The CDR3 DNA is TGTGCCAGCAGCCTGCTAGCGGGGGGGCCCGTAGGCGAGCAGTACTTC.

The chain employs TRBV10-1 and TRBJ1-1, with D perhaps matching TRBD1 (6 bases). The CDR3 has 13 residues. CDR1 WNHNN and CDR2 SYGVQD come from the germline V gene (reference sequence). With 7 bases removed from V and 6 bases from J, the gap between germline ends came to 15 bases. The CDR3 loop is CASTGGGVPEAFF. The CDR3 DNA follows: TGCGCCAGCACGGGAGGGGGGGTCCCTGAAGCTTTCTTT.

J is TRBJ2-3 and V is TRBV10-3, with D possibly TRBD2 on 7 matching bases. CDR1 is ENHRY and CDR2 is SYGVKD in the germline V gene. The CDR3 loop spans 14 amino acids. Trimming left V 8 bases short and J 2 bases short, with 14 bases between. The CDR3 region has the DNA TGTGCCATCGGCGAGGGGGGGAACACAGATACGCAGTATTTT. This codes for CAIGEGGNTDTQYF.

As DNA, the CDR3 is TGTGCCAGCAGCACTCGACAGCTCTCCTACGAGCAGTACTTC. Translating it yields CASSTRQLSYEQYF. V gene TRBV5-6 combines with J gene TRBJ2-7; a weak D match, TRBD1 (5 bases). V lost 4 bases, J lost 0 bases, and 11 bases lay in between. The CDR3 runs to 14 residues. Per germline, CDR1 SGHDT and CDR2 YYEEEE.

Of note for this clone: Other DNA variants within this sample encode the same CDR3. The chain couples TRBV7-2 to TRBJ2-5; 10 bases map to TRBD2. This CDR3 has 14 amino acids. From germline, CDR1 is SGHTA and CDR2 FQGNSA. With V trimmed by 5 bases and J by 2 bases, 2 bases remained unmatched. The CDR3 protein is CASSETSGQETQYF. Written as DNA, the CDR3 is TGTGCCAGCAGCGAGACTAGCGGGCAAGAGACCCAGTACTTC.

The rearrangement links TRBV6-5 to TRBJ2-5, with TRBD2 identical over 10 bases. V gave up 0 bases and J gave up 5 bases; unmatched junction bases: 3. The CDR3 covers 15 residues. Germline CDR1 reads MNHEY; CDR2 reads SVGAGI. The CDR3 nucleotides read TGTGCCAGCAGTTACTCGGGGACTAGCGCGGAGACCCAGTACTTC. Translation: CASSYSGTSAETQYF.

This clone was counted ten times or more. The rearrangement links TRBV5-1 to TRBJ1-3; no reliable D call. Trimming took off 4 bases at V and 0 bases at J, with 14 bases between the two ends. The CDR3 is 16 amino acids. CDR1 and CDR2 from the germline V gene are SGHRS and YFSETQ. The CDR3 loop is CASSPSQVSSGNTIYF. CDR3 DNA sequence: TGCGCCAGCAGCCCTTCGCAGGTTAGCTCTGGAAACACCATATATTTT.

The CDR3 protein is CASTNLRGGTGDSEQYF. CDR3 coding DNA: TGCGCCAGCACCAACTTGCGGGGAGGGACAGGGGATTCCGAGCAGTACTTC. The rearrangement links TRBV10-2 to TRBJ2-7; 10 nucleotides align to TRBD1. The V gene end was trimmed by 7 bases and the J gene end by 6 bases; junction bases not matched to a gene: 18. The CDR3 covers 17 residues. Germline V CDR1 and CDR2: WSHSY, SAAADI.

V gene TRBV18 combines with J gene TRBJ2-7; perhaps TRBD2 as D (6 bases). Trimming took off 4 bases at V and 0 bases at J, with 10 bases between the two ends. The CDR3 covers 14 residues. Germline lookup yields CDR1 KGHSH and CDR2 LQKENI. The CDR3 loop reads CASSRRDSSYEQYF. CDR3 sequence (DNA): TGTGCCAGCTCACGCCGGGACTCCTCCTACGAGCAGTACTTC.

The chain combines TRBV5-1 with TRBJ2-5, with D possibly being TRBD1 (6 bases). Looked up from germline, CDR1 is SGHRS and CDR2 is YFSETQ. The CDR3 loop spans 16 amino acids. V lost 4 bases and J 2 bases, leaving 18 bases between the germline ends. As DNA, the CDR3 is TGCGCCAGCAGCCTCTTAGCCGGGACATCGCAAGAGACCCAGTACTTC. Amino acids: CASSLLAGTSQETQYF.

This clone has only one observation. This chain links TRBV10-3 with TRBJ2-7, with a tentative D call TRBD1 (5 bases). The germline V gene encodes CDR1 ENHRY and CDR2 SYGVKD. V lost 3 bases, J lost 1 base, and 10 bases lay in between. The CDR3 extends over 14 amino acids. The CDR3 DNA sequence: TGTGCCATCAGTGAAGGGGCTGGATCCTACGAGCAGTACTTC. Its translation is CAISEGAGSYEQYF.

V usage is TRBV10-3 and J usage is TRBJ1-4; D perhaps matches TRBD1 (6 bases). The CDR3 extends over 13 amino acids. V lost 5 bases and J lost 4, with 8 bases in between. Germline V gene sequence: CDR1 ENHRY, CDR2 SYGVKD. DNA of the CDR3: TGTGCCATCAGTACAGGGTTTAATGAAAAACTGTTTTTT. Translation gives CAISTGFNEKLFF.

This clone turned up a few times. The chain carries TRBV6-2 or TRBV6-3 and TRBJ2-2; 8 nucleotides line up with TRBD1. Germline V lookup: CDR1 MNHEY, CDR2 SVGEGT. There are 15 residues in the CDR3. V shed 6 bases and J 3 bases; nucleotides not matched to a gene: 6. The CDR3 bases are TGTGCCAGCAGCCAAGGACAGGGCCACACCGGGGAGCTGTTTTTT. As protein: CASSQGQGHTGELFF.

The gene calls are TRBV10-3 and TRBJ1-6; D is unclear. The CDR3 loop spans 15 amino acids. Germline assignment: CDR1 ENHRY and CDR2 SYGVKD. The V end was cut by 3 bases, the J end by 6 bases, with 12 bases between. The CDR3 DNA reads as TGTGCCATCAGTGATACATACAGCATTAATTCACCCCTCCACTTT. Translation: CAISDTYSINSPLHF.

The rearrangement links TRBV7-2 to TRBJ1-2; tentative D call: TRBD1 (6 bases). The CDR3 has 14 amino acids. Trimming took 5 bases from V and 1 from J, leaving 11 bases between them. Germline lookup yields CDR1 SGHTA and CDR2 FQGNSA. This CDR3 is CASSPQGFNYGYTF. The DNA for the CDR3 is TGTGCCAGCAGCCCACAGGGATTTAACTATGGCTACACCTTC.

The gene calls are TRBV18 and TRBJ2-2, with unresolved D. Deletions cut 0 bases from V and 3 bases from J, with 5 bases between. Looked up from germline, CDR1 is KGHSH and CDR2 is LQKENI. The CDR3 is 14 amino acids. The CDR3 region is CASSPPQDTGELFF. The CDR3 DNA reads TGTGCCAGCTCACCACCCCAGGACACCGGGGAGCTGTTTTTT.

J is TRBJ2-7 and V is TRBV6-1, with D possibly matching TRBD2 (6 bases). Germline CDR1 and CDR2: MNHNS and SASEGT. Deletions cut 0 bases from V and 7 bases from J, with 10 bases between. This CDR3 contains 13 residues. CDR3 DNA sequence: TGTGCCAGCAGTGAAGCAGGGGACTGGGAGCAGTACTTC. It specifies CASSEAGDWEQYF.